The 24 T cell receptor beta chains presented below share a single source sample, sequenced in a study of response to subunit inactivated influenza vaccine. From the RT-PCR reads, TCRdb called clonotypes with MiXCR, one entry per CDR3 protein. The repertoire holds fewer than 250,000 distinct CDR3 sequences, with under 15% as singletons. Sequenced here: CD8+ T cells sorted from PBMCs, sampled around 5 days after vaccination. Source of these receptors: a man between 45 and 60 years old who received an inactivated influenza vaccine.

The chain recombines TRBV6-2 or TRBV6-3 with TRBJ2-1, with D possibly TRBD2 on 7 matching bases. Trimming took off 7 bases at V and 5 bases at J, with 12 bases between the two ends. Per germline, CDR1 MNHEY and CDR2 SVGEGT. The CDR3 length is 13 residues. The CDR3 bases are TGTGCCAGCACCGGAGGGGGGGACAATGAGCAGTTCTTC. Amino acid sequence: CASTGGGDNEQFF.

This chain uses TRBV12-3 or TRBV12-4 with TRBJ2-3; D is uncertain. The V end lost 1 base, the J end lost 2 bases, and 10 bases lay between the germline ends. This CDR3 contains 15 residues. CDR3 nucleotide sequence: TGTGCCAGCAGTTTAGAGGGCAGCATCACAGATACGCAGTATTTT. It translates to CASSLEGSITDTQYF.

This clonotype was detected many times. This chain uses TRBV6-1 with TRBJ2-7; D possibly uses TRBD1 or TRBD2 (5 bases each). This CDR3 region has 13 residues. Germline CDR1 MNHNS, CDR2 SASEGT. Trimming took off 6 bases at V and 7 bases at J, with 16 bases between the two ends. The CDR3 reads CASSSDWGTEQYF. CDR3 nucleotides: TGTGCCAGCAGCTCCGATTGGGGGACGGAGCAGTACTTC.

There are a few counts of this clonotype. The rearrangement uses TRBV10-3 and TRBJ2-3, with 8 positions matching TRBD1. The V segment lost 6 bases and the J segment 3 bases; nucleotides outside the gene matches: 11. The germline gives CDR1 ENHRY, CDR2 SYGVKD. The CDR3 runs 16 residues. The CDR3 nucleotides are TGTGCCATCAGCAACGGACAGGGAGGCATTACAGATACGCAGTATTTT. It is translated as CAISNGQGGITDTQYF.

The V gene is TRBV27, the J gene TRBJ2-7; 9 bases map to TRBD2. Germline V CDR1 and CDR2: MNHEY, SMNVEV (reference sequence). The junction had 5 bases not matched to a gene; V was cut back by 0 bases and J by 8 bases. The CDR3 is made up of 14 amino acids. DNA of the CDR3: TGTGCCAGCAGTTTATCTAGCGGGGGATCTCAGCAGTACTTC. Its protein product is CASSLSSGGSQQYF.

About this clonotype itself: A single base separates this from a much larger clone, so it may be a read error. This chain joins TRBV28 and TRBJ2-3, with D uncertain. Germline V gene lookup returns CDR1 MDHEN and CDR2 SYDVKM. CDR3 length: 14 residues. The CDR3 protein is CASNPDTTTETQYF. The DNA of the CDR3 is TGTGCCAGCAACCCTGACACAACCACAGAAACGCAGTATTTT.

Ten or more counts support this clonotype. This chain uses TRBV9 with TRBJ1-3; the D is unclear. Germline V gives CDR1 SGDLS, CDR2 YYNGEE. This CDR3 has 15 amino acids. With 0 bases removed from V and 4 bases from J, the gap between germline ends came to 11 bases. CDR3 coding DNA: TGTGCCAGCAGCGTAGAAACCGGGGTCGGAAACACCATATATTTT. It specifies CASSVETGVGNTIYF.

Many counts were recorded for this clonotype. The genes are TRBV20-1 and TRBJ2-1; TRBD2 matches at 13 bases. Germline CDR1 DFQATT, CDR2 SNEGSKA (reference sequence). The CDR3 is made up of 18 amino acids. V was pared by 6 bases and J by 0 bases, with 11 bases of the junction left unmatched. The CDR3 bases are TGCAGTGCACGCCCGGGACTAGCGGGACCTCGCTCCTACAATGAGCAGTTCTTC. Encoded protein: CSARPGLAGPRSYNEQFF.

This clonotype showed up just a few times. This sequence joins TRBV7-9 and TRBJ2-1, with a weak D call TRBD1 (6 bases). Trimming pared 5 bases from V and 6 bases from J, leaving 23 bases between. CDR3 length: 17 amino acids. Per germline, CDR1 SEHNR and CDR2 FQNEAQ (reference sequence). CDR3 region: CASSPRETGMWTNEQFF. The CDR3, as DNA: TGTGCCAGCAGCCCCAGAGAAACAGGGATGTGGACCAATGAGCAGTTCTTC.

This chain links TRBV29-1 with TRBJ1-1; 7 bases are a match to TRBD1. Trimming cost V 6 bases and J 1 base; bases outside gene matches: 8. The germline CDR1 and CDR2 sequences are SQVTM and ANQGSEA. The CDR3 totals 14 residues. CDR3 in amino acids: CSVLSGTENTEAFF. The CDR3 coding sequence is TGCAGCGTACTATCCGGGACAGAGAACACTGAAGCTTTCTTT.

This sequence joins TRBV19 and TRBJ2-7; 7 bases match TRBD2. Unmatched junction bases numbered 10, after V lost 5 bases and J lost 3 bases. The CDR3 is made up of 15 amino acids. Germline CDR1 reads LNHDA; CDR2 reads SQIVND (reference sequence). DNA for the CDR3: TGTGCCAGTAGTCTGACTGTGGCGGGAGTCTACGAGCAGTACTTC. The encoded protein is CASSLTVAGVYEQYF. The variable domain in full, completed from reference TRBV19 and TRBJ2-7, reads DGGITQSPKYLFRKEGQNVTLSCEQNLNHDAMYWYRQDPGQGLRLIYYSQIVNDFQKGDIAEGYSVSREKKESFPLTVTSAQKNPTAFYLCASSLTVAGVYEQYFGPGTRLTVT.

This clonotype was seen many times. The V gene is TRBV11-2, the J gene TRBJ2-2, with TRBD2 matching 10 bases. This CDR3 comprises 15 residues. Germline V gives CDR1 SGHAT, CDR2 FQNNGV. V shed 8 bases, J shed 2 bases, and the junction held 5 bases outside the gene matches. CDR3: CASSWTSGNTGELFF. The CDR3 DNA is TGTGCCAGCTCGTGGACTAGCGGAAACACCGGGGAGCTGTTTTTT.

The chain links TRBV27 to TRBJ2-1, with 12 bases matching TRBD2. The CDR3 contains 17 residues. Germline V gives CDR1 MNHEY, CDR2 SMNVEV (reference sequence). After removal of 3 bases from V and 0 bases from J, the junction contained 3 bases not matched to a gene. CDR3 nucleotide sequence: TGTGCCAGCAGTTTTACGACTAGCGGGGGCTCCTACAATGAGCAGTTCTTC. It is translated as CASSFTTSGGSYNEQFF.

The CDR3 region is CASSLDRGSQAVEQYF. CDR3 nucleotide sequence: TGTGCCAGCAGCTTAGACAGGGGTTCTCAGGCGGTCGAGCAGTACTTC. The chain carries TRBV7-9 and TRBJ2-7; 7 bases are a match to TRBD1. CDR1 and CDR2 (germline): SEHNR, FQNEAQ (reference sequence). V shed 1 base, J shed 6 bases, and the junction held 12 bases outside the gene matches. The CDR3 totals 16 residues.

The chain carries TRBV24-1 and TRBJ2-7; D is possibly TRBD1 or TRBD2 (5 bases each). Trimming cost V 10 bases and J 5 bases, with 20 bases left between them. CDR3 length: 14 residues. Germline V CDR1 and CDR2: KGHDR, SFDVKD. This CDR3 is CATTRFWDAHEQYF. The CDR3 DNA follows: TGTGCCACTACCCGATTTTGGGACGCACACGAGCAGTACTTC.

This clonotype was observed at least ten times. The chain combines TRBV4-3 with TRBJ2-1; 12 bases match TRBD2. Germline lookup yields CDR1 LGHNA and CDR2 YSLEER. The CDR3 contains 16 residues. Losses at the gene ends were 3 bases for V and 4 bases for J; bases not matched to a gene: 4. The CDR3 DNA reads TGCGCCAGCAGCCAGGAGGGGACTAGCGGGTACAATGAGCAGTTCTTC. Amino acids: CASSQEGTSGYNEQFF.

The gene calls are TRBV19 and TRBJ2-3; D is perhaps TRBD2 (6 bases). Trimming took off 4 bases at V and 2 bases at J, with 16 bases between the two ends. CDR3 length: 16 residues. CDR1 LNHDA and CDR2 SQIVND come from the germline V gene (reference sequence). The CDR3 is CASSKRAGSSTDTQYF. CDR3 DNA: TGTGCCAGTAGTAAAAGAGCGGGTTCTTCCACAGATACGCAGTATTTT.

The DNA for the CDR3 is TGTGCCAGCAGCCTACCCTACAATGAGCAGTTCTTC. It codes for CASSLPYNEQFF. This sequence joins TRBV7-9 and TRBJ2-1; D not resolved. Germline CDR1 is SEHNR and CDR2 is FQNEAQ (reference sequence). Trimming left V 5 bases short and J 2 bases short, with 4 bases between. The CDR3 spans 12 residues. Based on the CDR3 plus reference TRBV7-9 and TRBJ2-1, the full variable domain is DTGVSQNPRHKITKRGQNVTFRCDPISEHNRLYWYRQTLGQGPEFLTYFQNEAQLEKSRLLSDRFSAERPKGSFSTLEIQRTEQGDSAMYLCASSLPYNEQFFGPGTRLTVL.

This chain connects TRBV7-9 to TRBJ1-2; no definite D call. CDR1 is SEHNR, CDR2 FQNEAQ, per germline (reference sequence). CDR3 size: 11 residues. The germline V and J ends were trimmed by 5 bases and 13 bases, with 14 bases remaining between them. The CDR3 DNA sequence: TGTGCCAGCAGCCTTCAGGCGGGTAGCACCTTC. Protein: CASSLQAGSTF.

The rearrangement links TRBV6-1 to TRBJ2-7; 9 nucleotides line up with TRBD1. V gave up 8 bases and J gave up 2 bases; unmatched junction bases: 10. Germline V gene sequence: CDR1 MNHNS, CDR2 SASEGT. The CDR3 loop spans 15 amino acids. CDR3 in amino acids: CASAPGTGYPYEQYF. The CDR3 nucleotides are TGTGCCAGCGCCCCGGGGACAGGGTACCCCTACGAGCAGTACTTC.

This clonotype turned up a few times. The chain carries TRBV29-1 and TRBJ2-1; 11 bases align to TRBD2. Trimming at V came to 8 bases and at J to 12 bases, leaving 6 bases not matched to a gene. Germline-derived CDR1 and CDR2 are SQVTM and ANQGSEA. CDR3 length equals 11 residues. CDR3 in amino acids: CSLVAGGGQFF. CDR3 DNA: TGCAGCCTCGTAGCGGGAGGGGGGCAGTTCTTC.

The chain couples TRBV6-1 to TRBJ2-5; 9 positions agree with TRBD1. V trimming: 6 bases; J trimming: 2 bases; junction bases outside the gene matches: 1. CDR3 size: 13 residues. Germline V gives CDR1 MNHNS, CDR2 SASEGT. CDR3 region: CASRGQGQETQYF. The DNA of the CDR3 is TGTGCCAGCAGGGGACAGGGACAAGAGACCCAGTACTTC.

The chain has TRBV7-6 and TRBJ2-7, with D hard to call. The germline V gene has CDR1 SGHVS and CDR2 FNYEAQ. The length of the CDR3 is 14 residues. V was pared by 1 base and J by 2 bases, with 9 bases between. The CDR3 loop is CASSLGLVAYEQYF. Written as DNA, the CDR3 is TGTGCCAGCAGCTTAGGGCTAGTTGCCTACGAGCAGTACTTC.

This clonotype was seen more than once but under ten times. The genes are TRBV7-9 and TRBJ2-1; TRBD2 agrees at 9 bases. Germline V gene data show CDR1 as SEHNR and CDR2 as FQNEAQ (reference sequence). This CDR3 has 16 amino acids. V dropped 11 bases and J dropped 0; count of bases not matched to a gene: 11. The CDR3 sequence is CALAGLASTSYNEQFF. Here the CDR3 DNA reads TGTGCCCTAGCGGGACTAGCATCGACCTCCTACAATGAGCAGTTCTTC.